This entry lists 12 T cell receptor beta chains sequenced from one sample in a study of blood T cell repertoires in COVID-19. Assay: immunoSEQ multiplex PCR; the TCRdb copy retains only in-frame clones and omits some. The sample includes roughly 230,000 clones, around 80% of them seen just once. The sample was peripheral blood. The source is a woman over 75 with COVID-19, enrolled during active disease.

V gene TRBV12-3 or TRBV12-4 combines with J gene TRBJ1-2; a possible D gene is TRBD1 (5 bases). V was clipped by 7 bases and J by 7 bases, with 16 bases between them. This CDR3 is 13 amino acids long. CDR3 nucleotides: TGTGCCAGCACCAATAGCCTCGGGGGTGGCTACACCTTC. It is translated as CASTNSLGGGYTF.

The chain has TRBV28 and TRBJ1-2; D might be TRBD1 (6 bases). The CDR3 runs to 12 residues. Germline assignment: CDR1 MDHEN and CDR2 SYDVKM. Trimming shortened V by 10 bases and J by 7 bases, and 16 bases separated the two germline ends. This CDR3 is CANRGGLGGYTF. The CDR3 DNA reads as TGTGCCAACCGGGGGGGGCTGGGTGGCTACACCTTC.

This rearrangement joins TRBV5-1 to TRBJ1-2, with 10 bases identical to TRBD1. The length of the CDR3 is 13 residues. Germline V lookup: CDR1 SGHRS, CDR2 YFSETQ. Unmatched junction bases numbered 3, after V lost 2 bases and J lost 8 bases. CDR3 amino acids: CASSLRTGGGYTF. The CDR3 DNA reads TGCGCCAGCAGCTTACGGACAGGGGGAGGCTACACCTTC.

This clone has just one count. The V call is TRBV6-4, the J call TRBJ1-2, with D possibly matching TRBD1 (6 bases). Germline lookup yields CDR1 MRHNA and CDR2 SNTAGT. V gave up 3 bases and J gave up 8 bases, with 13 bases separating them. This CDR3 has 13 residues. CDR3 amino acids: CASSEDRSTGYTF. The CDR3 nucleotides are TGTGCCAGCAGTGAAGACAGGTCTACGGGCTACACCTTC.

V gene TRBV20-1 combines with J gene TRBJ1-2, with TRBD1 as a possible D gene (5 bases). Trimming left V 3 bases short and J 4 bases short, with 9 bases between. Germline CDR1 and CDR2: DFQATT and SNEGSKA (reference sequence). The CDR3 runs 12 residues. Written as DNA, the CDR3 is TGCAGTGCTAGTGCAGGGCTCTATGGCTACACCTTC. Its protein is CSASAGLYGYTF.

This sequence joins TRBV3-1 (or the pseudogene TRBV3-2) and TRBJ1-6, with unresolved D. The V and J ends lost 8 bases and 6 bases respectively, with 23 bases between them. Germline V gene data show CDR1 as LGHDT and CDR2 as YNNKEL (reference sequence). This CDR3 contains 17 residues. Written as DNA, the CDR3 is TGTGCCAGCCGACCACTCACCGGAGGTCGGACTAATTCACCCCTCCACTTT. This sequence encodes CASRPLTGGRTNSPLHF.

The CDR3 bases are TGCGCCAGCAGCCAATATCAGGATCGAGATTCACCCCTCCACTTT. Protein sequence: CASSQYQDRDSPLHF. The chain uses TRBV4-1 and TRBJ1-6; D uncertain. This CDR3 contains 15 residues. Trimming cost V 2 bases and J 8 bases, with 13 bases left between them. Germline-derived CDR1 and CDR2 are MGHRA and YSYEKL.

The rearrangement joins TRBV19 to TRBJ2-7; the D gene is possibly TRBD1 (6 bases). Trimming pared 5 bases from V and 6 bases from J, leaving 20 bases between. CDR3 length: 15 amino acids. CDR1 is LNHDA, CDR2 SQIVND, per germline (reference sequence). The CDR3 sequence: CASSLRTATTGEQYF. CDR3 sequence (DNA): TGTGCCAGTAGTCTTCGGACAGCCACCACGGGCGAGCAGTACTTC.

V usage is TRBV18 and J usage is TRBJ1-4, with D perhaps TRBD1 (5 bases). The V and J ends lost 4 bases and 0 bases respectively, with 12 bases between them. The CDR3 runs to 16 residues. From germline, CDR1 is KGHSH and CDR2 LQKENI. In nucleotides, the CDR3 is TGTGCCAGCTCACTTACTCGACAGCCAACTAATGAAAAACTGTTTTTT. Its translation is CASSLTRQPTNEKLFF. Full variable domain (rest looked up from reference TRBV18 and TRBJ1-4): NAGVMQNPRHLVRRRGQEARLRCSPMKGHSHVYWYRQLPEEGLKFMVYLQKENIIDESGMPKERFSAEFPKEGPSILRIQQVVRGDSAAYFCASSLTRQPTNEKLFFGSGTQLSVL.

This clone was detected a few times. The CDR3 DNA is TGTGCCAGCAGCCCCCGACAGGAGGTTTCGCCCGGGGAGCTGTTTTTT. It codes for CASSPRQEVSPGELFF. The chain links TRBV9 to TRBJ2-2, with D possibly matching TRBD1 (6 bases). With 4 bases removed from V and 6 bases from J, the gap between germline ends came to 19 bases. The CDR3 spans 16 residues. Germline V CDR1 and CDR2: SGDLS, YYNGEE.

The rearrangement links TRBV11-2 to TRBJ1-5; D possibly corresponds to TRBD1 (5 bases). V was pared by 3 bases and J by 2 bases, with 23 bases between. The germline CDR1 and CDR2 sequences are SGHAT and FQNNGV. This CDR3 region has 19 residues. The chain's CDR3 is CASSFTRDYDHVRNQPQHF. DNA for the CDR3: TGTGCCAGCAGCTTCACCCGGGACTATGATCATGTGCGCAATCAGCCCCAGCATTTT.

The chain links TRBV6-6 to TRBJ2-2; TRBD1 is a possible D gene (5 bases). V was cut by 7 bases and J by 4 bases, with 16 bases left in between. In germline, CDR1 is MNHNY, CDR2 SVGAGI (reference sequence). This CDR3 is 15 amino acids long. CDR3 in amino acids: CASNIVKGATGELFF. CDR3 nucleotides: TGTGCCAGCAACATAGTCAAAGGGGCCACCGGGGAGCTGTTTTTT.